Listed below are T cell receptor beta chains from one sample, sequenced in a study of blood T cell repertoires in COVID-19. Assay: immunoSEQ multiplex PCR; the TCRdb copy retains only in-frame clones and omits some. The table shows around 350,000 clones, with about 88% occurring only once. Sample: peripheral blood. The receptors shown here come from a human donor in a cohort sampled during active COVID-19. CDR3s include the opening cysteine and the closing phenylalanine or tryptophan. A D gene is named only where the DNA matches it firmly. Clone size, where shown, is once, few, many, or a class for clones that have expanded.

abundance,j_gene,v_gene,d_gene,CDR3aa,CDR3nt
-,TRBJ1-6,TRBV4-2,TRBD1,CASSQVNRGTSPYSPLHF,TGTGCCAGCAGCCAAGTTAACAGGGGAACGTCTCCATATTCACCCCTCCACTTT
-,TRBJ2-3,TRBV24-1,TRBD1,CATSDPHRGGTDTQYF,TGTGCCACCAGTGATCCTCACAGGGGAGGCACAGATACGCAGTATTTT
-,TRBJ2-5,TRBV5-1,-,CASRPEMGGETQYF,TGCGCCAGCAGGCCGGAAATGGGGGGAGAGACCCAGTACTTC
-,TRBJ1-5,TRBV9,TRBD1,CASSAGTGFNQPQHF,TGTGCCAGCAGCGCGGGGACAGGTTTCAATCAGCCCCAGCATTTT
-,TRBJ2-3,TRBV5-1,-,CASSRATRETDTQYF,TGCGCCAGCAGCCGGGCAACGCGGGAAACAGATACGCAGTATTTT
-,TRBJ1-1,TRBV19,-,CASSIGEAGAEAFF,TGTGCCAGTAGTATAGGCGAGGCAGGGGCTGAAGCTTTCTTT
once,TRBJ2-2,TRBV5-1,TRBD1,CASRRTGNTGELFF,TGCGCCAGCAGGAGGACAGGGAACACCGGGGAGCTGTTTTTT
-,TRBJ1-6,TRBV6-6,TRBD1,CASSPGQGSDSPLHF,TGTGCCAGCAGTCCGGGACAGGGGTCGGACTCACCCCTCCACTTT
-,TRBJ2-2,TRBV5-1,-,CASSVGDFKSGELFF,TGCGCCAGCAGCGTCGGGGACTTTAAATCCGGGGAGCTGTTTTTT
-,TRBJ1-6,TRBV30,TRBD1,CAWSTRTGGFYNSPLHF,TGTGCCTGGAGTACCCGGACAGGGGGGTTCTATAATTCACCCCTCCACTTT
-,TRBJ2-7,TRBV27,TRBD1,CASSLSSSGTGTSYEQYF,TGTGCCAGCAGTTTATCCTCCTCTGGGACAGGGACTTCCTACGAGCAGTACTTC
-,TRBJ2-3,TRBV28,TRBD2,CASSLFPSGTRTDTQYF,TGTGCCAGCAGTTTATTCCCTAGCGGGACCCGCACAGATACGCAGTATTTT
-,TRBJ2-2,TRBV2,-,CASSQFKGVSTGELFF,TGTGCCAGCAGCCAGTTTAAGGGGGTCTCCACCGGGGAGCTGTTTTTT
-,TRBJ2-5,TRBV7-3,TRBD1,CASSLNTGQGETQYF,TGTGCCAGCAGCTTAAATACGGGACAGGGAGAGACCCAGTACTTC
-,TRBJ2-7,TRBV11-2,TRBD2,CASSQIAGSSFEQYF,TGTGCCAGCAGCCAGATAGCGGGGTCAAGTTTCGAGCAGTACTTC
-,TRBJ1-4,TRBV5-5,TRBD1,CASSSTGGASTNEKLFF,TGTGCCAGCAGTTCTACAGGGGGCGCATCAACTAATGAAAAACTGTTTTTT
-,TRBJ2-5,TRBV5-4,TRBD2,CASSSGGPGETQYF,TGTGCCAGCAGTTCGGGGGGGCCAGGAGAGACCCAGTACTTC
few,TRBJ1-1,TRBV5-1,-,CASKGGMNTEAFF,TGCGCCAGCAAGGGGGGGATGAACACTGAAGCTTTCTTT
-,TRBJ2-7,TRBV6-5,TRBD2,CASSGTSIYEQYF,TGTGCCAGCTCCGGGACTAGCATATACGAGCAGTACTTC
-,TRBJ1-5,TRBV6-4,TRBD1,CASTPGTGTYQPQHF,TGTGCCAGCACCCCAGGGACAGGGACATATCAGCCCCAGCATTTT
-,TRBJ2-2,TRBV11-2,-,CASSFSGYTGELFF,TGTGCCAGCAGCTTCTCGGGGTACACCGGGGAGCTGTTTTTT
-,TRBJ2-1,TRBV2,TRBD1,CASSSGQGMGQFF,TGTGCCAGCAGTTCCGGACAGGGCATGGGGCAGTTCTTC
-,TRBJ2-2,TRBV19,TRBD1,CASKSWTGNTGELFF,TGTGCCAGTAAATCATGGACAGGAAACACCGGGGAGCTGTTTTTT
-,TRBJ2-1,TRBV7-9,TRBD2,CASTPPGTRVHEQFF,TGTGCCAGCACCCCTCCCGGGACTAGGGTCCATGAGCAGTTCTTC
-,TRBJ2-3,TRBV27,TRBD2,CASSSIHLAGGPDTQYF,TGTGCCAGCAGTTCGATTCATCTAGCGGGGGGGCCGGATACGCAGTATTTT
-,TRBJ1-2,TRBV3-1/TRBV3-2,TRBD1,CASSLRTGAGYTF,TGTGCCAGCAGCCTAAGGACAGGGGCCGGCTACACCTTC
-,TRBJ2-7,TRBV5-1,-,CASSLTHTVYEQYF,TGCGCCAGCAGCCTAACCCACACAGTGTACGAGCAGTACTTC
once,TRBJ2-2,TRBV5-1,TRBD2,CASSPELTSGGELFF,TGCGCCAGCAGCCCCGAGCTAACTAGCGGCGGGGAGCTGTTTTTT
once,TRBJ1-6,TRBV30,TRBD1,CAWMGQGDSPLHF,TGTGCCTGGATGGGACAGGGAGATTCACCCCTCCACTTT
-,TRBJ2-3,TRBV19,-,CASSTGGTDTQYF,TGTGCCAGTAGTACCGGAGGCACAGATACGCAGTATTTT
-,TRBJ2-7,TRBV5-4,TRBD2,CASSTSGDYEQYF,TGTGCCAGCTCGACTAGCGGGGACTACGAGCAGTACTTC
-,TRBJ1-1,TRBV11-2,TRBD1,CASSLGGTGDTEAFF,TGTGCCAGCAGCCTAGGAGGGACAGGGGACACTGAAGCTTTCTTT
few,TRBJ2-3,TRBV4-2,-,CASSQEPRPFTDTQYF,TGTGCCAGCAGCCAGGAGCCCCGCCCATTCACAGATACGCAGTATTTT
-,TRBJ1-2,TRBV18,-,CASSPSGGDNYGYTF,TGTGCCAGCTCACCCTCGGGGGGCGATAACTATGGCTACACCTTC
-,TRBJ1-6,TRBV6-5,TRBD1,CASSPDRANSPLHF,TGTGCCAGCAGCCCAGACAGGGCTAATTCACCCCTCCACTTT
few,TRBJ1-2,TRBV6-5,TRBD1,CASGTGTGYNYGYTF,TGTGCCAGCGGGACCGGGACAGGGTATAACTATGGCTACACCTTC
-,TRBJ2-6,TRBV4-1,-,CASSPQGLGANVLTF,TGCGCCAGCAGCCCTCAGGGGCTGGGGGCCAACGTCCTGACTTTC
-,TRBJ2-3,TRBV6-2/TRBV6-3,TRBD2,CASSYELAGGGTDTQYF,TGTGCCAGCAGTTACGAACTAGCGGGAGGTGGCACAGATACGCAGTATTTT
-,TRBJ1-3,TRBV5-4,TRBD1,CASSLTDRGLGNTIYF,TGTGCCAGCAGCCTGACCGACAGGGGGCTTGGAAACACCATATATTTT
-,TRBJ2-7,TRBV5-6,TRBD2,CASSWELRGGDEQYF,TGTGCCAGCAGCTGGGAACTCCGGGGAGGGGACGAGCAGTACTTC
few,TRBJ1-1,TRBV19,-,CASSQTRNTEAFF,TGTGCCAGTAGCCAGACACGGAACACTGAAGCTTTCTTT
-,TRBJ2-3,TRBV25-1,-,CASVGRKTDTQYF,TGTGCCAGCGTGGGGAGGAAGACAGATACGCAGTATTTT
-,TRBJ1-2,TRBV30,-,CAWSAMRDSRYGYTF,TGTGCCTGGAGTGCAATGCGGGACTCGCGCTATGGCTACACCTTC
-,TRBJ2-1,TRBV19,-,CASSPSLGRREPNEQFF,TGTGCCAGTAGTCCTTCGTTAGGGAGGCGGGAACCCAATGAGCAGTTCTTC
-,TRBJ1-1,TRBV5-6,TRBD1,CASSQRTGEEAFF,TGTGCCAGCAGCCAGAGGACAGGGGAGGAAGCTTTCTTT
once,TRBJ1-2,TRBV28,-,CASSLPGQRRGYTF,TGTGCCAGCAGTTTACCCGGACAGCGCCGTGGCTACACCTTC
-,TRBJ2-3,TRBV13,-,CASSLGATIKYF,TGTGCCAGCAGCCTAGGGGCGACTATTAAGTATTTT
few,TRBJ1-5,TRBV28,-,CASKGGFQPQHF,TGTGCCAGCAAGGGAGGGTTTCAGCCCCAGCATTTT
-,TRBJ1-2,TRBV5-4,-,CASSAYRAGDSYGYTF,TGTGCCAGCAGCGCCTACAGGGCCGGGGATTCCTATGGCTACACCTTC